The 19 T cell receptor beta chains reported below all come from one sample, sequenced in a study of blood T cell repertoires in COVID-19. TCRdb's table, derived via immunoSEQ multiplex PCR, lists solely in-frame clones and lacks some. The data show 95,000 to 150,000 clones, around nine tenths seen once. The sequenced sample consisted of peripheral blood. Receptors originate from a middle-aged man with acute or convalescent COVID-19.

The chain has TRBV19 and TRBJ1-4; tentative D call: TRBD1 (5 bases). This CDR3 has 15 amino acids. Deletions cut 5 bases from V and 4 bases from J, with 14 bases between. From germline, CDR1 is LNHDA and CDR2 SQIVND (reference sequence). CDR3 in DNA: TGTGCCAGTAGTGCGCGGGGGGAGATTAATGAAAAACTGTTTTTT. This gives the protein CASSARGEINEKLFF.

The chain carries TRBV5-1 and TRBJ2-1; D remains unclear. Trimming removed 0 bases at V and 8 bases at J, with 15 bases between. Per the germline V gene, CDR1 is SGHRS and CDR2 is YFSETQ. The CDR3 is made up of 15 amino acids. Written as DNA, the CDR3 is TGCGCCAGCAGCTTGGGGGTAGCCGGATCCGATGAGCAGTTCTTC. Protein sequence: CASSLGVAGSDEQFF. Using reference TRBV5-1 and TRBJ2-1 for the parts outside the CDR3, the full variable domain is KAGVTQTPRYLIKTRGQQVTLSCSPISGHRSVSWYQQTPGQGLQFLFEYFSETQRNKGNFPGRFSGRQFSNSRSEMNVSTLELGDSALYLCASSLGVAGSDEQFFGPGTRLTVL.

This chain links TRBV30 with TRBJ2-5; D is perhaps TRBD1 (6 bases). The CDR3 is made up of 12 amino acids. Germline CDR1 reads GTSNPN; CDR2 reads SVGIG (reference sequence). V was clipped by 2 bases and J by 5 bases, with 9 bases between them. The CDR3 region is CAWSRQAETQYF. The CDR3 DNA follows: TGTGCCTGGAGTCGACAGGCTGAGACCCAGTACTTC.

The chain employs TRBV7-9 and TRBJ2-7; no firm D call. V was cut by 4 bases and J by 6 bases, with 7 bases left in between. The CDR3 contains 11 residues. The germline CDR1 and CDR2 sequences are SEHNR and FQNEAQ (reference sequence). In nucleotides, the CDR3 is TGTGCCAGCAGCTCTAGGCTCGAGCAGTACTTC. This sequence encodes CASSSRLEQYF.

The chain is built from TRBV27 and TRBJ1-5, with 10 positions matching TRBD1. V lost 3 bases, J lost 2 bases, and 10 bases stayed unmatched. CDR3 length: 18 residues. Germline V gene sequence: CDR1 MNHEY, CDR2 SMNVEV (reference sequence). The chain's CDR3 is CASSLLGQGIVGNQPQHF. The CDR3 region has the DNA TGTGCCAGCAGTTTGTTGGGACAGGGGATCGTTGGCAATCAGCCCCAGCATTTT.

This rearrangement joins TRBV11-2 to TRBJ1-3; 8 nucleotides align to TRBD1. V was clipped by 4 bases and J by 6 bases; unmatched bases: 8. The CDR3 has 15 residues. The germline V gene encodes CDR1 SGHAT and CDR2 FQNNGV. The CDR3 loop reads CASSYGQGDVNTIYF. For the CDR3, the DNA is TGTGCCAGCAGCTACGGACAGGGAGATGTAAACACCATATATTTT.

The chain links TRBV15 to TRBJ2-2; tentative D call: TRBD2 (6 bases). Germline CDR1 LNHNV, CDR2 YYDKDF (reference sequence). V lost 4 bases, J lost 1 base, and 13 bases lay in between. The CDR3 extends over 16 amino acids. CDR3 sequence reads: CATSIPGLMNTGELFF. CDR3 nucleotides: TGTGCCACCAGCATCCCGGGACTGATGAACACCGGGGAGCTGTTTTTT.

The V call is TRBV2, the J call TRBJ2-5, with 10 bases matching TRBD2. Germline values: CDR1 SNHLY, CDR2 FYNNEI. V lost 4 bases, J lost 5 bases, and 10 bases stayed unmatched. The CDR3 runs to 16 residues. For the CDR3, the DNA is TGTGCCAGCAGTGGGCTAGCGGGAGAGGGTTTGGAGACCCAGTACTTC. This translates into CASSGLAGEGLETQYF.

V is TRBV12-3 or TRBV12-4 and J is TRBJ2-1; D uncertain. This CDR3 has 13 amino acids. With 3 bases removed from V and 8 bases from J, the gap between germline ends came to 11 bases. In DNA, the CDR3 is TGTGCCAGCAGTTTTCTTCGAAGCTATGAGCAGTTCTTC. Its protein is CASSFLRSYEQFF.

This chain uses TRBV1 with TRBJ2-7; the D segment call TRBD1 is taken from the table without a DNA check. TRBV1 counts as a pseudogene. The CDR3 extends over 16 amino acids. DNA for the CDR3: TGCACCAGCAGCCAAGAGCCAGGGGGAGAGAGATACGAGCAGTACTTC. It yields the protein CTSSQEPGGERYEQYF.

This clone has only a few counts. The CDR3: CASSAGPRETQYF. CDR3 DNA: TGTGCCAGCAGCGCGGGACCGCGGGAGACCCAGTACTTC. V gene TRBV7-8 combines with J gene TRBJ2-5; a weak D match, TRBD2 (6 bases). The CDR3 is 13 amino acids. CDR1 is SGHVS and CDR2 is FQNEAQ in the germline V gene. V shed 5 bases and J shed 5 bases, with 12 bases lying between them.

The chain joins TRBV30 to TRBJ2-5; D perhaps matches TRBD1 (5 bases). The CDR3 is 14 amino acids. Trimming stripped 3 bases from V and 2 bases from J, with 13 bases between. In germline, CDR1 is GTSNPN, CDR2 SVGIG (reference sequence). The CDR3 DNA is TGTGCCTGGAGGAGATTGACAGATCAAGAGACCCAGTACTTC. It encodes CAWRRLTDQETQYF.

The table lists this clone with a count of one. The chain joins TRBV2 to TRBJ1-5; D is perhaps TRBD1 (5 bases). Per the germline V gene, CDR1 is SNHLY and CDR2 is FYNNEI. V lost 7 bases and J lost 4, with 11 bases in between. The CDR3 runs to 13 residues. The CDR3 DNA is TGTGCCAGCATACAAGACAGAAATCAGCCCCAGCATTTT. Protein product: CASIQDRNQPQHF.

The CDR3 DNA reads TGTGCCAGCATTCAGACAGGGGCCCGATCCTATGGCTACACCTTC. Translating it yields CASIQTGARSYGYTF. V usage is TRBV6-5 and J usage is TRBJ1-2; TRBD1 matches 8 bases. Germline V gives CDR1 MNHEY, CDR2 SVGAGI. The trim removed 7 bases at V and 4 bases at J, leaving 11 bases unmatched. The CDR3 extends over 15 amino acids.

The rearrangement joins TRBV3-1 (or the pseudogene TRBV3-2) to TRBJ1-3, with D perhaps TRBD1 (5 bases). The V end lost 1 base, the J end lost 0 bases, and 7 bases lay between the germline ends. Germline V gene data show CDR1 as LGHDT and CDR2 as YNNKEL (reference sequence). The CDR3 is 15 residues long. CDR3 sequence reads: CASSQVGGSGNTIYF. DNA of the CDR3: TGTGCCAGCAGCCAAGTGGGGGGCTCTGGAAACACCATATATTTT.

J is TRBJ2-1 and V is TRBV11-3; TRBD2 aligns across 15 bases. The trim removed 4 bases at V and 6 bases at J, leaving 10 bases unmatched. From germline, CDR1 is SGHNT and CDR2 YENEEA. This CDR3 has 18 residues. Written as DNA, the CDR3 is TGTGCCAGCAGCTCGGGACTAGCGGGAGGTGTGAGGGGCAATGAGCAGTTCTTC. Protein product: CASSSGLAGGVRGNEQFF.

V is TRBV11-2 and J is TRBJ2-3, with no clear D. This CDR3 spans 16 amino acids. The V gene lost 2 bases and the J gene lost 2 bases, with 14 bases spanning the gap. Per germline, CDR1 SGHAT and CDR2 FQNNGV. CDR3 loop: CASSLRGRGNTDTQYF. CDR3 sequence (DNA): TGTGCCAGCAGCTTAAGAGGTCGTGGCAACACAGATACGCAGTATTTT. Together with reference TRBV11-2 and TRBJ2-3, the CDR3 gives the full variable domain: EAGVAQSPRYKIIEKRQSVAFWCNPISGHATLYWYQQILGQGPKLLIQFQNNGVVDDSQLPKDRFSAERLKGVDSTLKIQPAKLEDSAVYLCASSLRGRGNTDTQYFGPGTRLTVL.

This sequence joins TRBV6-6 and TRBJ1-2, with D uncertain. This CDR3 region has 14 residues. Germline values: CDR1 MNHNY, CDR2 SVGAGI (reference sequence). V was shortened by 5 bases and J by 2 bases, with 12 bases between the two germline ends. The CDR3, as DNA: TGTGCCAGCAGTACCCCGGGAGGGAACTATGGCTACACCTTC. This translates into CASSTPGGNYGYTF.

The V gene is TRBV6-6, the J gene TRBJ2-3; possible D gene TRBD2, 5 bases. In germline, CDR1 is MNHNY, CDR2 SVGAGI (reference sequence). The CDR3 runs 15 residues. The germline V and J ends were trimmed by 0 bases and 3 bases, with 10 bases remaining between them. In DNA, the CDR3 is TGTGCCAGCAGTTACTCCCGGGGTTGGACAGATACGCAGTATTTT. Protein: CASSYSRGWTDTQYF.